These 13 T cell receptor beta chains originate from one sample sequenced in a study of cytomegalovirus exposure and HLA in healthy donors. The PCR contained 60 Vbeta and 13 Jbeta primers. Method: immunoSEQ multiplex PCR; TCRdb's copy keeps in-frame clones and lacks some. Found here are tens of thousands of clones, roughly three quarters of them singletons; the top ten hold around 25%. The specimen sequenced was PBMCs. The receptors were sampled from a woman aged 50 to 60 in good health and CMV-seropositive.

CDR3 amino acids: CASSHAQGARTGELFF. DNA for the CDR3: TGTGCCAGCAGCCACGCTCAGGGGGCTAGGACCGGGGAGCTGTTTTTT. This chain links TRBV5-5 with TRBJ2-2; 8 bases match TRBD1. Germline-derived CDR1 and CDR2 are SGHKS and YYEKEE (reference sequence). CDR3 length equals 16 residues. Trimming cost V 4 bases and J 5 bases; bases outside gene matches: 10. The full variable domain, its missing parts supplied by reference TRBV5-5 and TRBJ2-2, is DAGVTQSPTHLIKTRGQQVTLRCSPISGHKSVSWYQQVLGQGPQFIFQYYEKEERGRGNFPDRFSARQFPNYSSELNVNALLLGDSALYLCASSHAQGARTGELFFGEGSRLTVL.

This rearrangement joins TRBV7-2 to TRBJ2-1; D gene unclear. CDR3 length: 18 residues. CDR1 and CDR2 from the germline V gene are SGHTA and FQGNSA. V dropped 1 base and J dropped 0 bases, with 16 bases sitting between them. CDR3 region: CASSLESLGLSSYNEQFF. The CDR3 DNA sequence: TGTGCCAGCAGCTTAGAGTCCCTGGGCTTGAGCTCCTACAATGAGCAGTTCTTC.

The gene calls are TRBV18 and TRBJ1-4; D gene ambiguous. This CDR3 has 13 amino acids. V shed 4 bases and J shed 3 bases, with 6 bases lying between them. Germline V CDR1 and CDR2: KGHSH, LQKENI. The CDR3: CASSRGANEKLFF. In DNA form, the CDR3 reads TGTGCCAGCTCACGGGGAGCTAATGAAAAACTGTTTTTT. Filled out from reference TRBV18 and TRBJ1-4, the complete variable domain reads NAGVMQNPRHLVRRRGQEARLRCSPMKGHSHVYWYRQLPEEGLKFMVYLQKENIIDESGMPKERFSAEFPKEGPSILRIQQVVRGDSAAYFCASSRGANEKLFFGSGTQLSVL.

The chain joins TRBV19 to TRBJ1-2; TRBD1 matches 7 bases. V trimming: 6 bases; J trimming: 4 bases; junction bases outside the gene matches: 11. In germline, CDR1 is LNHDA, CDR2 SQIVND (reference sequence). CDR3 length equals 15 residues. CDR3: CASSFYLRDSYGYTF. In nucleotides, the CDR3 is TGTGCCAGTAGCTTCTACCTCCGGGACAGCTATGGCTACACCTTC. The full variable domain, its missing parts supplied by reference TRBV19 and TRBJ1-2, is DGGITQSPKYLFRKEGQNVTLSCEQNLNHDAMYWYRQDPGQGLRLIYYSQIVNDFQKGDIAEGYSVSREKKESFPLTVTSAQKNPTAFYLCASSFYLRDSYGYTFGSGTRLTVV.

This clone occurred a few times. This sequence joins TRBV9 and TRBJ1-5; D is unresolved. CDR3 length: 11 residues. Germline V gene data show CDR1 as SGDLS and CDR2 as YYNGEE. The V end lost 9 bases, the J end lost 0 bases, and 4 bases lay between the germline ends. The CDR3 loop reads CAIYSNQPQHF. As DNA, the CDR3 is TGTGCCATCTATAGCAATCAGCCCCAGCATTTT.

This clone was observed a handful of times. The chain carries TRBV7-9 and TRBJ2-3; 11 nucleotides align to TRBD2. V was pared by 5 bases and J by 5 bases, with 9 bases of the junction left unmatched. CDR1 SEHNR and CDR2 FQNEAQ come from the germline V gene (reference sequence). The CDR3 extends over 16 amino acids. The CDR3: CASSRGTSGPGDTQYF. In nucleotides, the CDR3 is TGTGCCAGCAGCCGGGGGACTAGCGGACCTGGAGATACGCAGTATTTT. Variable domain in full (rest from reference TRBV7-9 and TRBJ2-3): DTGVSQNPRHKITKRGQNVTFRCDPISEHNRLYWYRQTLGQGPEFLTYFQNEAQLEKSRLLSDRFSAERPKGSFSTLEIQRTEQGDSAMYLCASSRGTSGPGDTQYFGPGTRLTVL.

V and J are TRBV30 and TRBJ1-5; possible D gene TRBD1, 6 bases. The germline CDR1 and CDR2 sequences are GTSNPN and SVGIG (reference sequence). The CDR3 has 13 amino acids. Trimming removed 0 bases at V and 7 bases at J, with 10 bases between. CDR3 in amino acids: CAWSVQGGQPQHF. The CDR3 nucleotides are TGTGCCTGGAGTGTACAAGGGGGACAGCCCCAGCATTTT.

J is TRBJ1-1 and V is TRBV5-1; 8 bases align to TRBD1. With V trimmed by 4 bases and J by 4 bases, 3 bases remained unmatched. The length of the CDR3 is 13 residues. In germline, CDR1 is SGHRS, CDR2 YFSETQ. CDR3 sequence reads: CASSVTGGTEAFF. The CDR3 DNA sequence: TGCGCCAGCAGCGTAACAGGGGGCACTGAAGCTTTCTTT.

The rearrangement links TRBV5-5 to TRBJ1-2; possible D gene TRBD1, 5 bases. V was pared by 3 bases and J by 3 bases, with 15 bases between. This CDR3 comprises 15 residues. Germline V CDR1 and CDR2: SGHKS, YYEKEE (reference sequence). This CDR3 reads CASSWGGTGDYGYTF. CDR3 coding DNA: TGTGCCAGCAGCTGGGGCGGGACGGGGGACTATGGCTACACCTTC. Looking up the rest from reference TRBV5-5 and TRBJ1-2 gives the full variable domain: DAGVTQSPTHLIKTRGQQVTLRCSPISGHKSVSWYQQVLGQGPQFIFQYYEKEERGRGNFPDRFSARQFPNYSSELNVNALLLGDSALYLCASSWGGTGDYGYTFGSGTRLTVV.

The chain carries TRBV30 and TRBJ1-4; D is undetermined. V was clipped by 2 bases and J by 5 bases, with 12 bases between them. The germline V gene encodes CDR1 GTSNPN and CDR2 SVGIG (reference sequence). The CDR3 runs 14 residues. CDR3 in DNA: TGTGCCTGGAGTTCTAGGTCACGAAATGAAAAACTGTTTTTT. This translates into CAWSSRSRNEKLFF.

The chain links TRBV29-1 to TRBJ2-6, with TRBD2 identical over 13 bases. The junction had 5 bases not matched to a gene; V was cut back by 3 bases and J by 0 bases. The CDR3 spans 18 residues. Germline V gene lookup returns CDR1 SQVTM and CDR2 ANQGSEA. CDR3 coding DNA: TGCAGCGTTGAGACAGGGACTAGCGGGACCTCTGGGGCCAACGTCCTGACTTTC. Translating it yields CSVETGTSGTSGANVLTF.

The rearrangement uses TRBV9 and TRBJ1-2, with D unclear. The V and J ends lost 4 bases and 6 bases respectively, with 22 bases between them. There are 16 residues in the CDR3. Germline CDR1 reads SGDLS; CDR2 reads YYNGEE. Here the CDR3 DNA reads TGTGCCAGCAGCCCCCCAATGGTACTCCCAAACCATGGCTACACCTTC. It specifies CASSPPMVLPNHGYTF.

The J gene is TRBJ1-2, the V gene TRBV5-1; 8 nucleotides align to TRBD1. The CDR3 extends over 15 amino acids. Germline CDR1 and CDR2: SGHRS and YFSETQ. Trimming cost V 4 bases and J 0 bases; bases outside gene matches: 5. CDR3 nucleotides: TGCGCCAGCAGCCTGGGACAGGAACCTAACTATGGCTACACCTTC. Translation gives CASSLGQEPNYGYTF.